This T cell receptor beta chain emerged from a study of cytomegalovirus exposure and HLA in healthy donors. Sequencing was performed with immunoSEQ multiplex PCR; in TCRdb, only in-frame clones are kept and a portion is missing. Counted here are some 310,000 clones, over 75% occurring once; the ten biggest clones make up more than 0.95%. The germline V and J ends were trimmed by 0 bases and 3 bases, with 12 bases remaining between them. CDR3 size: 16 residues. Germline V CDR1 and CDR2: KGHSY, FQNENV. General study results and limits: Most TCR sequences showed up rarely, but some public TCRs showed up in many donors. The listing of 150 or so TCR beta chains classed them as cytomegalovirus-associated.

Remarks on this clone: Its matching antigen is unknown.

The chain recombines TRBV16 with TRBJ1-3, with unresolved D. Input material: PBMCs. The source of this sequence is a man aged 30 to 45 in good health and CMV-seronegative. The DNA of the CDR3 is TGTGCCAGCAGCCAATCTGGCCCTAGCTATGGAAACACCATATATTTT. This sequence encodes CASSQSGPSYGNTIYF.